The present T cell receptor beta chain was sequenced within a study of immune characterization of retroperitoneal liposarcoma. TCRdb itself ran the PCR reads through MiXCR, one entry per CDR3 protein. The sample holds some 10,000 distinct CDR3 sequences; more than 35% are singletons and the top ten take under 30%. CDR1 is MNHNY and CDR2 is SVGAGI in the germline V gene (reference sequence). V was pared by 2 bases and J by 4 bases, with 6 bases of the junction left unmatched. This CDR3 is 15 amino acids long. The V and J genes are TRBV6-6 and TRBJ2-3; 7 bases align to TRBD2. The sequence came from a male donor with retroperitoneal liposarcoma. Specimen: tumor tissue. The chain's CDR3 is CASSYKAGWSDTQYF. The CDR3 region has the DNA TGTGCCAGCAGTTACAAAGCGGGATGGTCAGATACGCAGTATTTT.